This is a list of T cell receptor beta chains from one sample in a study of OX40 agonist ivuxolimab in advanced cancers. TCRdb's copy holds only in-frame clones and misses some; the assay was immunoSEQ multiplex PCR. The repertoire holds tens of thousands of clones, 80% to 90% seen once, with approximately 0.5% in the top ten. This sample comprised CD4+ or CD8+ T cells sorted from blood, obtained in a trial of the OX40 agonist ivuxolimab. The receptors originated from an adult with an advanced solid tumor such as melanoma, head and neck, liver or kidney cancer. Both conserved end residues are part of each CDR3. The D gene is left open where the match is weak. Expanded clones get a size class; other rows say once, few or many, or leave the size out.

V	size	D	length	J	DNA	CDR3
TRBV5-4	.	.	13	TRBJ2-7	TGTGCCAGCAGCTTAGACAGTCTTTACGAGCAGTACTTC	CASSLDSLYEQYF
TRBV4-1	.	.	14	TRBJ2-1	TGCGCCAGCACCGTGGTTCCAACCAAGGGTGAGCAGTTCTTC	CASTVVPTKGEQFF
TRBV2	.	TRBD2	15	TRBJ2-3	TGTGCCAGCAAGCTAACTAGCGGTAGCACAGATACGCAGTATTTT	CASKLTSGSTDTQYF
TRBV28	.	.	14	TRBJ2-7	TGTGCCAGCACCCCGGGACCCATTGAGTACGAGCAGTACTTC	CASTPGPIEYEQYF
TRBV6-6	.	.	13	TRBJ2-7	TGTGCCAGCAGTTACTCGATAGGCTACGAGCAGTACTTC	CASSYSIGYEQYF
TRBV4-2	.	.	18	TRBJ2-5	TGTGCCAGCAGCCAAGATCGGGCCACCGGGAGAAAATGGGAGACCCAGTACTTC	CASSQDRATGRKWETQYF
TRBV6-6	.	.	13	TRBJ2-5	TGTGCCAGCAGGTTACTTCAACAAGAGACCCAGTACTTC	CASRLLQQETQYF
TRBV18	.	.	15	TRBJ1-5	TGTGCCAGCTCACTCGGTCAGGGCTCCAATCAGCCCCAGCATTTT	CASSLGQGSNQPQHF
TRBV5-1	.	TRBD2	16	TRBJ2-3	TGCGCCAGCAGCCGGGGACTAGCGGAGACTACAGATACGCAGTATTTT	CASSRGLAETTDTQYF
TRBV5-1	.	TRBD2	15	TRBJ2-7	TGCGCCAGCAGCTTCGGGATAGCGGGAGGGCGCGAGCAGTACTTC	CASSFGIAGGREQYF
TRBV18	.	.	13	TRBJ1-4	TGTGCCAGCTCTCCAAGGGGCGGTGAAAAACTGTTTTTT	CASSPRGGEKLFF
TRBV7-2	.	TRBD2	15	TRBJ2-5	TGTGCCAGCAGCTCAGGGACTAAGGGAGAAGAGACCCAGTACTTC	CASSSGTKGEETQYF
TRBV9	.	.	16	TRBJ2-3	TGTGCCAGCAGCGTCCGCTCCTCTCCTAGCACAGATACGCAGTATTTT	CASSVRSSPSTDTQYF
TRBV7-8	once	TRBD1	15	TRBJ1-5	TGTGCCAGCAGCCAAAAGACAGGGGGATTCCAGCCCCAGCATTTT	CASSQKTGGFQPQHF
TRBV7-3	.	.	13	TRBJ2-1	TGTGCCAGCAGCTCCCCCACTGCGGGAGAGCAGTTCTTC	CASSSPTAGEQFF
TRBV11-2	.	.	12	TRBJ2-3	TGTGCCAGCAGCTCCAACAGGGATACGCAGTATTTT	CASSSNRDTQYF
TRBV7-9	.	TRBD1	14	TRBJ2-7	TGTGCCAGCAGCATGGACAGGGCGGCCTACGAGCAGTACTTC	CASSMDRAAYEQYF
TRBV6-5	.	.	12	TRBJ2-3	TGTGCCAGCAGTTTGACAGGGCGGGAGAGTTCCTTT	CASSLTGRESSF
TRBV5-1	.	TRBD2	16	TRBJ2-3	TGCGCCAGCAGCTTGGCGAAGGGACTAGCGTCGGATACGCAGTATTTT	CASSLAKGLASDTQYF
TRBV18	.	.	16	TRBJ2-1	TGTGCCAGCTCACCGAAGAATAGCGGAGGAGGGAATGAGCAGTTCTTC	CASSPKNSGGGNEQFF
TRBV6-4	.	.	15	TRBJ2-7	TGTGCCAGCAGCCCGCAACCCGGAAATTCCTACGAGCAGTACTTC	CASSPQPGNSYEQYF
TRBV5-4	.	.	12	TRBJ2-7	TGTGCCAGCAGCCCTGACCCTGGGGAGCAGTACTTC	CASSPDPGEQYF
TRBV19	.	.	13	TRBJ1-2	TGTGCCAGTAGTCACGACCTATTGGATGGCTACACCTTC	CASSHDLLDGYTF
TRBV4-1	.	.	14	TRBJ2-7	TGCGCCAGCAGCCAACCTAGCCGCTCCTACGAGCAGTACTTC	CASSQPSRSYEQYF
TRBV10-2	.	.	15	TRBJ2-3	TGCGCCAGCAGTGAGGCCAGGGCTAGCACAGATACGCAGTATTTT	CASSEARASTDTQYF
TRBV7-9	once	.	15	TRBJ2-7	TGTGCCAGCAGCTTAGCAGGGGGAGAGGGCTACGAGCAGTACTTC	CASSLAGGEGYEQYF
TRBV4-2	few	TRBD1	15	TRBJ1-5	TGTGCCAGCAGCCAGGATGGACAGGGGAGGGAGCCCCAGCATTTT	CASSQDGQGREPQHF
TRBV27	.	.	14	TRBJ1-4	TGTGCCAGCGCTCGGGACACCACTAATGAAAAACTGTTTTTT	CASARDTTNEKLFF
TRBV5-1	once	TRBD2	15	TRBJ2-1	TGCGCCAGCAAACTTAGGGAGGGCCCCTACAATGAGCAGTTCTTC	CASKLREGPYNEQFF
TRBV30	.	.	13	TRBJ2-7	TGTGCCTGGAGTGTCCTCCAATCCTACGAGCAGTACTTC	CAWSVLQSYEQYF
TRBV5-1	.	.	14	TRBJ1-1	TGCGCCAGCTCGGAGGGGAAACGGAACACTGAAGCTTTCTTT	CASSEGKRNTEAFF
TRBV5-1	.	TRBD2	16	TRBJ2-5	TGCGCCAGCAGCTCCGGAGCTAGCGGGCCCCAAGAGACCCAGTACTTC	CASSSGASGPQETQYF
TRBV29-1	.	.	13	TRBJ2-2	TGCAGCGGCTACAGGGGAGGGGCCGGGGAGCTGTTTTTT	CSGYRGGAGELFF
TRBV2	.	.	12	TRBJ2-4	TGTGCCTCCTCATTTGGGGTCCGTCTTCAGTACTTC	CASSFGVRLQYF
TRBV10-3	.	TRBD1	15	TRBJ2-7	TGTGCCATCAGTGACCTCCGGGACAGGGGAGGTGAGCAGTACTTC	CAISDLRDRGGEQYF
TRBV6-1	.	.	13	TRBJ1-1	TGTGCCAGCAGTGCCACAACTAACACTGAAGCTTTCTTT	CASSATTNTEAFF
TRBV15	.	.	14	TRBJ2-7	TGTGCCACCAGCAGAGAGGGGGACTCCTACGAGCAGTACTTC	CATSREGDSYEQYF
TRBV6-1	.	.	15	TRBJ1-5	TGTGCCAGCAGTGAGAGACAGTTGGGGAATCAGCCCCAGCATTTT	CASSERQLGNQPQHF
TRBV28	once	.	15	TRBJ1-3	TGTGCCAGCAGCCCGACCTATATCTCTGGAAACACCATATATTTT	CASSPTYISGNTIYF
TRBV6-5	.	.	15	TRBJ1-3	TGTGCCAGCAGCCTTGCGGCGGGTACTGGAAACACCATATATTTT	CASSLAAGTGNTIYF
TRBV4-2	.	TRBD2	17	TRBJ2-3	TGTGCCAGCAGTTTAGGCCCAGCGGGAGTTGTTACAGATACGCAGTATTTT	CASSLGPAGVVTDTQYF
TRBV5-4	.	.	14	TRBJ1-2	TGTGCCAGCAGCTTGGAGAATACGATCTATGGCTACACCTTC	CASSLENTIYGYTF
TRBV2	.	.	16	TRBJ1-3	TGTGCCAGCAGTGAAGAAGTGGTTGGCTCTGGAAACACCATATATTTT	CASSEEVVGSGNTIYF
TRBV15	.	.	15	TRBJ1-4	TGTGCCACCAGCAGGAGGGCGGTACGAGATGAAAAACTGTTTTTT	CATSRRAVRDEKLFF
TRBV6-6	.	TRBD1	12	TRBJ2-1	TGTGCCAGCTGGGGACAGAGAGGAGAGCAGTTCTTC	CASWGQRGEQFF
TRBV2	.	.	12	TRBJ2-5	TGTGCCAGCAGTTTGATTGAAGAGACCCAGTACTTC	CASSLIEETQYF
TRBV5-1	.	.	16	TRBJ2-5	TGCGCCAGCAGCCAAAGGGCGCCAAGGTACCAAGAGACCCAGTACTTC	CASSQRAPRYQETQYF
TRBV5-1	once	.	16	TRBJ2-3	TGCGCCAGCAGCTTGAGTGGGACCCCTCACACAGATACGCAGTATTTT	CASSLSGTPHTDTQYF
TRBV10-3	.	TRBD2	18	TRBJ2-2	TGTGCCATCAGTCCCGGGACTAGCGGGAGGTCGGACACCGGGGAGCTGTTTTTT	CAISPGTSGRSDTGELFF
TRBV18	.	TRBD1	14	TRBJ2-5	TGTGCCAGCTCACCACGACAGGGGGCAGAGACCCAGTACTTC	CASSPRQGAETQYF
TRBV30	.	.	14	TRBJ1-2	TGTGCCTGGAGTGCGGCCGGGTTCGTCTATGGCTACACCTTC	CAWSAAGFVYGYTF
TRBV19	.	.	14	TRBJ2-7	TGTGCCAGTAGTCGACAGGCTGGGGCCTACGAGCAGTACTTC	CASSRQAGAYEQYF
TRBV12-1	.	.	17	TRBJ1-1	TGTGCCAGCAGCCAAAACAGGGAGGGGGTAAATAGCACTGAAGCTTTCTTT	CASSQNREGVNSTEAFF